This T cell receptor (beta chain) was sequenced during a study of patients and donors after allogeneic stem cell transplantation. TCRdb independently ran MiXCR on the RT-PCR reads; one entry per CDR3 protein. The sample yields tens of thousands of distinct CDR3 sequences, about 48% seen once. Germline V gene lookup returns CDR1 ENHRY and CDR2 SYGVKD. The junction had 8 bases not matched to a gene; V was cut back by 10 bases and J by 0 bases. The CDR3 has 15 amino acids. Sequenced input: blood, either unsorted or a sorted T cell fraction (not recorded which). The chain recombines TRBV10-3 with TRBJ1-3, with 8 bases aligning to TRBD1. The TCR sequence derives from a human donor who was either an allogeneic HSCT recipient or a stem cell or donor lymphocyte infusion donor (not recorded which). It is not recorded whose cells these are; they may come from a transplant donor. In nucleotides, the CDR3 is TGTGCCACCACAGGGACAGGATTCTCTGGAAACACCATATATTTT. This sequence encodes CATTGTGFSGNTIYF.